This entry lists 11 T cell receptor beta chains sequenced from one sample in a study of Graves' ophthalmopathy and Graves' hyperthyroidism. RNA transcripts served as template for amplifying TCR beta CDR3 sequences. Second-round multiplex PCR followed a first-round RT-PCR using HTBI primers. TCRdb re-called the multiplex PCR reads through MiXCR, storing one row per CDR3 protein. The data show around 400,000 distinct CDR3 sequences, 20% to 25% seen once. What was sequenced was peripheral blood. Receptor source: a woman between 18 and 29 years old with stable Graves' hyperthyroidism.

This clonotype showed up just a few times. The junction does not match germline at one end; this may be a read error. V is TRBV27 and J is TRBJ2-7, with D uncertain. Germline CDR1 reads MNHEY; CDR2 reads SMNVEV (reference sequence). The CDR3 extends over 9 amino acids. The CDR3: CASSTSRKF. In nucleotides, the CDR3 is TGTGCCAGCAGTACATCGCGCAAGTTC.

In its sample, this clonotype was seen many times. The V gene is TRBV6-1, the J gene TRBJ1-1; weak D call: TRBD1 (5 bases). The ends were cut back, 6 bases at V and 2 bases at J, with 13 bases in the middle. This CDR3 contains 14 residues. Germline CDR1 MNHNS, CDR2 SASEGT. CDR3 amino acids: CASRETGSNTEAFF. Here the CDR3 DNA reads TGTGCCAGCAGGGAAACAGGATCCAACACTGAAGCTTTCTTT.

The sample holds a few counts of this clonotype. V and J are TRBV30 and TRBJ1-1, with D unclear. The CDR3 has 13 amino acids. In germline, CDR1 is GTSNPN, CDR2 SVGIG (reference sequence). Trimming removed 0 bases from V and 5 bases from J, with 10 bases in between. In DNA form, the CDR3 reads TGTGCCTGGAGTGTAGCCAGTAGGACTGAAGCTTTCTTT. Its translation is CAWSVASRTEAFF. Variable domain in full (rest from reference TRBV30 and TRBJ1-1): SQTIHQWPATLVQPVGSPLSLECTVEGTSNPNLYWYRQAAGRGLQLLFYSVGIGQISSEVPQNLSASRPQDRQFILSSKKLLLSDSGFYLCAWSVASRTEAFFGQGTRLTVV.

This clonotype appeared many times. The chain uses TRBV6-1 and TRBJ2-2, with D tentatively TRBD1 or TRBD2 (5 bases each). The V and J ends lost 4 bases and 7 bases respectively, with 16 bases between them. Germline CDR1 reads MNHNS; CDR2 reads SASEGT. The CDR3 has 15 residues. Here the CDR3 DNA reads TGTGCCAGCAGTGTCGGGGCAGGGCGTCACGGGGAGCTGTTTTTT. It encodes CASSVGAGRHGELFF.

The sample holds a few counts of this clonotype. For the CDR3, the DNA is TGTGCCAGCAGTCCCACCGGGACTGGAACCACCGGGGAGCTGTTTTTT. Translating gives CASSPTGTGTTGELFF. The rearrangement uses TRBV6-1 and TRBJ2-2; D is perhaps TRBD2 (6 bases). V was shortened by 5 bases and J by 4 bases, with 17 bases between the two germline ends. The V gene's germline CDR1 is MNHNS and CDR2 SASEGT. The CDR3 extends over 16 amino acids.

The chain is built from TRBV28 and TRBJ2-3, with 11 bases that match TRBD2. The CDR3 sequence is 19 residues long. Looked up from germline, CDR1 is MDHEN and CDR2 is SYDVKM. After removal of 5 bases from V and 3 bases from J, the junction contained 16 bases not matched to a gene. CDR3 in DNA: TGTGCCAGCAGTCCCCGACTCACTAGCGGGAGTGAGATGACAGATACGCAGTATTTT. Its protein product is CASSPRLTSGSEMTDTQYF. Complete variable domain (other parts from reference TRBV28 and TRBJ2-3): DVKVTQSSRYLVKRTGEKVFLECVQDMDHENMFWYRQDPGLGLRLIYFSYDVKMKEKGDIPEGYSVSREKKERFSLILESASTNQTSMYLCASSPRLTSGSEMTDTQYFGPGTRLTVL.

The chain uses TRBV7-9 and TRBJ2-2; a possible D gene is TRBD2 (6 bases). The V gene lost 2 bases and the J gene lost 5 bases, with 12 bases spanning the gap. The germline gives CDR1 SEHNR, CDR2 FQNEAQ (reference sequence). CDR3 length equals 15 residues. CDR3 amino acids: CASSLSGGATGELFF. CDR3 coding DNA: TGTGCCAGCAGCTTAAGCGGAGGGGCAACCGGGGAGCTGTTTTTT.

This clonotype has ten or more counts. The genes are TRBV11-2 and TRBJ2-2; 8 nucleotides match TRBD2. Germline V gene data show CDR1 as SGHAT and CDR2 as FQNNGV. Germline trimming cut 5 bases from V and 0 bases from J; bases unmatched to any gene: 5. CDR3 length: 16 residues. The CDR3 region has the DNA TGTGCCAGCAGCCGACTAGCGAGAGCGAACACCGGGGAGCTGTTTTTT. Translated, it gives CASSRLARANTGELFF.

The V call is TRBV7-2, the J call TRBJ2-7; 7 bases are shared with TRBD1. V lost 5 bases and J lost 3; bases outside the gene matches: 10. The CDR3 has 15 residues. In germline, CDR1 is SGHTA, CDR2 FQGNSA. CDR3 protein: CASSERGRQGYEQYF. CDR3 DNA: TGTGCCAGCAGCGAGAGGGGAAGACAGGGCTACGAGCAGTACTTC.

The chain combines TRBV7-2 with TRBJ2-5; possibly TRBD2 for D (6 bases). Trimming took off 4 bases at V and 0 bases at J, with 12 bases between the two ends. The CDR3 extends over 15 amino acids. Germline CDR1 SGHTA, CDR2 FQGNSA. CDR3 in amino acids: CASSWRAGNQETQYF. The CDR3 nucleotides are TGTGCCAGCAGCTGGAGGGCGGGAAACCAAGAGACCCAGTACTTC.

This clonotype occurred many times. The rearrangement joins TRBV29-1 to TRBJ1-1; 8 bases align to TRBD1. This CDR3 comprises 12 residues. V dropped 4 bases and J dropped 8; count of bases not matched to a gene: 6. From germline, CDR1 is SQVTM and CDR2 ANQGSEA. The chain's CDR3 is CSVVLWDREAFF. The CDR3 DNA is TGCAGCGTTGTCCTATGGGACAGGGAAGCTTTCTTT.